The present T cell receptor (beta chain) was sequenced within a study of OX40 agonist ivuxolimab in advanced cancers. Study background: The group had a mean age of about 60 years, ranged from about 20 to 80, and was 82.7% male. Approximately 41% of patients had received prior checkpoint inhibitor therapy.

Libraries were prepared by immunoSEQ multiplex PCR; TCRdb keeps only in-frame clonotypes and omits some of them. The profile shows 20,000 to 25,000 clones, more than 65% of them singletons. This CDR3 spans 16 amino acids. From germline, CDR1 is MNHEY and CDR2 SVGAGI. The germline V and J ends were trimmed by 0 bases and 1 base, with 12 bases remaining between them. As concerns this clone: The target antigen is unknown.

Study conclusions and caveats: At 0.1 to 3.0 mg/kg, clonal expansion of CD4+ and CD8+ blood T cells had occurred by week 6. Some patients who did not respond also had low normalized T-cell clonal expansion.

The material was CD4+ or CD8+ T cells sorted from blood, obtained in a trial of the OX40 agonist ivuxolimab. The receptor comes from an adult with an advanced solid tumor such as melanoma, head and neck, liver or kidney cancer. V and J are TRBV6-5 and TRBJ1-1; D is undetermined. Here the CDR3 DNA reads TGTGCCAGCAGTTACTCGAGATGGGCTGGGAACACTGAAGCTTTCTTT. This sequence encodes CASSYSRWAGNTEAFF.